This T cell receptor beta chain originates from a study of molecular identifiers for immune sequencing clone quantification. The length of the CDR3 is 15 residues. The germline gives CDR1 SGHRS, CDR2 YFSETQ. This clonotype has only one observation. A much larger clone sits a single nucleotide away, making a read error possible. TCRdb used MiXCR to reprocess the PCR reads, holding one entry per CDR3 protein. The sample contains 460,000 or so distinct CDR3 sequences, around a fifth of which appear only once. Sample: naive CD8+ T cells from blood, with Jurkat cell RNA spiked in. The sample's subset: FACS-sorted CD8+CD4-CCR7+CD45RA+ naive T cells. The source is a human donor in good health. Some libraries in this study had Jurkat cell RNA spiked in. The chain recombines TRBV5-1 with TRBJ1-1; the D is unclear. CDR3 coding DNA: TGCGCCAGCGGCTTGGCCGGGGTTTTGAACACTGAAGCTTTCTTT. Protein sequence: CASGLAGVLNTEAFF.